The 25 T cell receptor beta chains in this list originate from one sample, sequenced in a study of blood T cell repertoires in COVID-19. Assay used: immunoSEQ multiplex PCR; TCRdb lists only in-frame clones, some missing. The profile shows about 80,000 clones, roughly 80% of them singletons. Sequencing was performed on peripheral blood. These receptors came from a woman in her seventies with acute or convalescent COVID-19.

The genes are TRBV3-1 (or the pseudogene TRBV3-2) and TRBJ1-4; tentatively, D is TRBD1 (5 bases). Germline CDR1 is LGHDT and CDR2 is YNNKEL (reference sequence). The V end was cut by 2 bases, the J end by 6 bases, with 10 bases between. CDR3 length: 14 residues. CDR3 residues: CASSQWGGDEKLFF. In DNA, the CDR3 is TGTGCCAGCAGCCAATGGGGCGGGGATGAAAAACTGTTTTTT.

This chain's CDR3 is CASSDMNTEAFF. CDR3 nucleotides: TGCGCCAGCTCTGACATGAACACTGAAGCTTTCTTT. The chain has TRBV5-1 and TRBJ1-1, with no clear D. Germline assignment: CDR1 SGHRS and CDR2 YFSETQ. The CDR3 is made up of 12 amino acids. V lost 7 bases, J lost 0 bases, and 7 bases lay in between.

The chain employs TRBV6-5 and TRBJ1-4; weak D call: TRBD1 (6 bases). V was cut by 7 bases and J by 0 bases, with 12 bases left in between. Germline assignment: CDR1 MNHEY and CDR2 SVGAGI. This CDR3 comprises 15 residues. CDR3 DNA sequence: TGTGCCAGCACATGGAGACAGGCAACTAATGAAAAACTGTTTTTT. Translating gives CASTWRQATNEKLFF.

The gene calls are TRBV6-2 or TRBV6-3 and TRBJ2-5, with TRBD2 identical over 12 bases. The ends lost 6 bases at V and 5 bases at J; junction bases unmatched: 10. CDR1 and CDR2 from the germline V gene are MNHEY and SVGEGT. This CDR3 contains 16 residues. The CDR3 sequence: CASSPRYLAGGETQYF. CDR3 sequence (DNA): TGTGCCAGCAGCCCCCGGTACCTAGCGGGAGGGGAGACCCAGTACTTC.

The J gene is TRBJ1-6, the V gene TRBV5-6; D is unresolved. The CDR3 extends over 15 amino acids. The germline gives CDR1 SGHDT, CDR2 YYEEEE. Trimming removed 5 bases at V and 1 base at J, with 10 bases between. The CDR3, as DNA: TGTGCCAGCAGTTTCGACACGTCCTATAATTCACCCCTCCACTTT. This sequence encodes CASSFDTSYNSPLHF. Full variable domain (rest looked up from reference TRBV5-6 and TRBJ1-6): DAGVTQSPTHLIKTRGQQVTLRCSPKSGHDTVSWYQQALGQGPQFIFQYYEEEERQRGNFPDRFSGHQFPNYSSELNVNALLLGDSALYLCASSFDTSYNSPLHFGNGTRLTVT.

The chain uses TRBV5-1 and TRBJ2-3; no firm D call. Deletions cut 1 base from V and 1 base from J, with 10 bases between. The CDR3 length is 15 residues. CDR1 and CDR2 (germline): SGHRS, YFSETQ. The CDR3, as DNA: TGCGCCAGCAGCTTGAATACCTTAGGCACAGATACGCAGTATTTT. As protein: CASSLNTLGTDTQYF.

This clone was counted between two and nine times. The CDR3 is CASSRRNEKLFF. Here the CDR3 DNA reads TGTGCCAGCAGCCGCCGGAATGAAAAACTGTTTTTT. The chain employs TRBV7-9 and TRBJ1-4; no firm D call. Germline CDR1 reads SEHNR; CDR2 reads FQNEAQ (reference sequence). The CDR3 is 12 amino acids. V lost 5 bases and J 5 bases, leaving 6 bases between the germline ends. The full variable domain, its missing parts supplied by reference TRBV7-9 and TRBJ1-4, is DTGVSQNPRHKITKRGQNVTFRCDPISEHNRLYWYRQTLGQGPEFLTYFQNEAQLEKSRLLSDRFSAERPKGSFSTLEIQRTEQGDSAMYLCASSRRNEKLFFGSGTQLSVL.

This sequence joins TRBV5-1 and TRBJ2-2, with TRBD2 matching over 11 bases. The germline gives CDR1 SGHRS, CDR2 YFSETQ. The CDR3 runs to 16 residues. V was clipped by 7 bases and J by 6 bases; unmatched bases: 11. The CDR3 bases are TGCGCCAGCGCCCCACTAGCGGGAGACGTCGCCGGGGAGCTGTTTTTT. Translated, it gives CASAPLAGDVAGELFF.

J is TRBJ2-3 and V is TRBV11-2, with no clear D. CDR3 length equals 12 residues. V lost 5 bases and J lost 6, with 9 bases in between. CDR1 is SGHAT, CDR2 FQNNGV, per germline. CDR3 DNA: TGTGCCAGCAGCCCCACAACCGATACGCAGTATTTT. Translating it yields CASSPTTDTQYF.

The chain employs TRBV3-1 (or the pseudogene TRBV3-2) and TRBJ1-6; a possible D gene is TRBD1 (5 bases). This CDR3 is built from 16 residues. CDR1 is LGHDT, CDR2 YNNKEL, per germline (reference sequence). The ends were cut back, 1 base at V and 6 bases at J, with 13 bases in the middle. In DNA form, the CDR3 reads TGTGCCAGCAGCCAAGTGGGGGGATCTCCTAATTCACCCCTCCACTTT. This translates into CASSQVGGSPNSPLHF.

The chain carries TRBV30 and TRBJ1-2; D perhaps matches TRBD1 (5 bases). This CDR3 is 13 amino acids long. The V gene's germline CDR1 is GTSNPN and CDR2 SVGIG (reference sequence). V was trimmed by 2 bases and J by 8 bases, leaving 15 bases between them. In DNA, the CDR3 is TGTGCCTGGAGTCCGGGGGAACGGGGCGGCTACACCTTC. Translation: CAWSPGERGGYTF. Full variable domain (outside the CDR3, taken from reference TRBV30 and TRBJ1-2): SQTIHQWPATLVQPVGSPLSLECTVEGTSNPNLYWYRQAAGRGLQLLFYSVGIGQISSEVPQNLSASRPQDRQFILSSKKLLLSDSGFYLCAWSPGERGGYTFGSGTRLTVV.

A few counts support this clone. This chain connects TRBV18 to TRBJ1-5, with a possible D match to TRBD1 (5 bases). Trimming took 6 bases from V and 5 from J, leaving 11 bases between them. The CDR3 spans 13 residues. Germline assignment: CDR1 KGHSH and CDR2 LQKENI. The CDR3 here is CASSIGGDQPQHF. The CDR3 coding sequence is TGTGCCAGCTCGATCGGGGGTGATCAGCCCCAGCATTTT. Using reference TRBV18 and TRBJ1-5 for the parts outside the CDR3, the full variable domain is NAGVMQNPRHLVRRRGQEARLRCSPMKGHSHVYWYRQLPEEGLKFMVYLQKENIIDESGMPKERFSAEFPKEGPSILRIQQVVRGDSAAYFCASSIGGDQPQHFGDGTRLSIL.

This rearrangement joins TRBV19 to TRBJ2-7, with TRBD1 identical over 9 bases. There are 18 residues in the CDR3. V shed 3 bases and J 0 bases; nucleotides not matched to a gene: 12. The germline V gene has CDR1 LNHDA and CDR2 SQIVND (reference sequence). DNA for the CDR3: TGTGCCAGTAGTATGACGCCTTCCGGGACAGGGAGCTCCTACGAGCAGTACTTC. Its protein is CASSMTPSGTGSSYEQYF.

The chain joins TRBV30 to TRBJ1-4; the D gene is possibly TRBD1 (6 bases). Germline values: CDR1 GTSNPN, CDR2 SVGIG (reference sequence). The CDR3 consists of 13 residues. Trimming removed 1 base from V and 4 bases from J, with 7 bases in between. The CDR3 sequence is CAWSGDNNEKLFF. CDR3 DNA: TGTGCCTGGAGTGGGGACAATAATGAAAAACTGTTTTTT.

This clone was counted only a few times. The rearrangement joins TRBV7-2 to TRBJ2-7; no definite D call. The V end was cut by 9 bases, the J end by 3 bases, with 21 bases between. The CDR3 spans 15 residues. CDR1 is SGHTA, CDR2 FQGNSA, per germline. This CDR3 reads CASRKTSDGYYEQYF. The CDR3 bases are TGTGCCAGTAGAAAGACTTCAGACGGATACTACGAGCAGTACTTC.

The chain links TRBV6-5 to TRBJ2-7, with a weak D call TRBD1 (6 bases). V was pared by 6 bases and J by 0 bases, with 15 bases between. The germline V gene encodes CDR1 MNHEY and CDR2 SVGAGI. CDR3 length: 15 amino acids. The CDR3 spells CASRQSGTPSYEQYF. Here the CDR3 DNA reads TGTGCCAGCAGACAATCCGGGACACCCTCCTACGAGCAGTACTTC.

V and J are TRBV5-5 and TRBJ2-1; 11 nucleotides match TRBD2. The V gene end was trimmed by 1 base and the J gene end by 6 bases; junction bases not matched to a gene: 3. Germline loops: CDR1 SGHKS, CDR2 YYEKEE (reference sequence). CDR3 length: 15 residues. This CDR3 reads CASSLRLAGTNEQFF. CDR3 coding DNA: TGTGCCAGCAGCTTGCGACTAGCGGGAACCAATGAGCAGTTCTTC.

CDR3 DNA sequence: TGTGCCTGGAGGAGACAGATATACACCGGGGAGCTGTTTTTT. It encodes CAWRRQIYTGELFF. The V and J genes are TRBV30 and TRBJ2-2; tentative D call: TRBD1 (5 bases). The ends were cut back, 3 bases at V and 3 bases at J, with 11 bases in the middle. Germline CDR1 and CDR2: GTSNPN and SVGIG (reference sequence). This CDR3 is 14 amino acids long.

V is TRBV4-2 and J is TRBJ1-6; D may be TRBD1 (5 bases). The CDR3 has 15 amino acids. V lost 0 bases and J lost 12, with 15 bases in between. CDR1 LGHNA and CDR2 YNFKEQ come from the germline V gene. The CDR3 DNA follows: TGTGCCAGCAGCCAAGATCGGGGGTATGTAGAACCCCTCCACTTT. Protein product: CASSQDRGYVEPLHF.

V gene TRBV7-9 combines with J gene TRBJ2-3; 8 bases match TRBD2. In germline, CDR1 is SEHNR, CDR2 FQNEAQ (reference sequence). V lost 5 bases, J lost 5 bases, and 9 bases stayed unmatched. This CDR3 contains 15 residues. The DNA for the CDR3 is TGTGCCAGCAGCCTAGGAGCGGGAGTTCAAGATACGCAGTATTTT. Translated: CASSLGAGVQDTQYF.

This sequence joins TRBV30 and TRBJ2-1, with D possibly being TRBD1 (5 bases). V shed 5 bases and J shed 0 bases, with 11 bases lying between them. The CDR3 length is 14 residues. Per germline, CDR1 GTSNPN and CDR2 SVGIG (reference sequence). The CDR3 bases are TGTGCCTGGCAAGACAGTAACTCCTACAATGAGCAGTTCTTC. It specifies CAWQDSNSYNEQFF.

In its sample, this clone was seen a few times. The chain is built from TRBV3-1 (or the pseudogene TRBV3-2) and TRBJ2-2, with TRBD2 identical over 9 bases. Germline values: CDR1 LGHDT, CDR2 YNNKEL (reference sequence). Trimming at V came to 2 bases and at J to 4 bases, leaving 8 bases not matched to a gene. The CDR3 totals 17 residues. This chain's CDR3 is CASSQSVLAGFTGELFF. CDR3 sequence (DNA): TGTGCCAGCAGCCAATCTGTACTAGCGGGCTTCACCGGGGAGCTGTTTTTT.

The J gene is TRBJ2-3, the V gene TRBV6-5; TRBD1 aligns across 9 bases. Germline V lookup: CDR1 MNHEY, CDR2 SVGAGI. J gave up 2 bases and V 7 bases, and 7 bases lay outside the gene matches. CDR3 length: 15 residues. CDR3 protein: CASILGQGDTDTQYF. Here the CDR3 DNA reads TGTGCCAGCATCTTGGGACAGGGAGACACAGATACGCAGTATTTT.

The genes are TRBV6-5 and TRBJ2-1, with 8 bases that match TRBD2. Losses at the gene ends were 6 bases for V and 9 bases for J; bases not matched to a gene: 13. Germline lookup yields CDR1 MNHEY and CDR2 SVGAGI. The CDR3 consists of 15 residues. Here the CDR3 reads CASRSLAGGFTEQFF. The CDR3 DNA is TGTGCCAGCAGGTCCCTAGCGGGTGGATTCACTGAGCAGTTCTTC.

The genes are TRBV11-2 and TRBJ1-6; no clear D gene. The CDR3 spans 17 residues. V lost 1 base and J 3 bases, leaving 13 bases between the germline ends. Germline CDR1 and CDR2: SGHAT and FQNNGV. The CDR3 sequence is CASSLVSGTNYNSPLHF. CDR3 DNA sequence: TGTGCCAGCAGCTTAGTATCGGGAACGAACTATAATTCACCCCTCCACTTT. The full variable domain, its missing parts supplied by reference TRBV11-2 and TRBJ1-6, is EAGVAQSPRYKIIEKRQSVAFWCNPISGHATLYWYQQILGQGPKLLIQFQNNGVVDDSQLPKDRFSAERLKGVDSTLKIQPAKLEDSAVYLCASSLVSGTNYNSPLHFGNGTRLTVT.